The subject of this entry is one T cell receptor beta chain. The target antigen is unknown. These data originate in a study of T cells in narcolepsy. Looking at the study overall: Donors had narcolepsy type 1 or type 2, or were healthy controls. Overall study findings and caveats: In some patient and control memory CD4+ samples, autoreactive clones were absent. Comparing one patient's CSF and blood CD4+ clonotypes highlighted HCRT- and TRIB2-specific autoreactive clonotypes. Reportedly, autoreactive clonotypes were serially detected in patients' blood but not controls'.

Method: immunoSEQ multiplex PCR; TCRdb's copy keeps in-frame clones and lacks some. Altogether some 35,000 clones are present, 75% to 90% being singletons, with the ten largest covering 2% to 3%. The clonotype originates from a human donor with narcolepsy. The sample comprised CD45RA- memory CD4+ T cells from PBMCs.

CDR3 coding DNA: TGTGCCAGCAGTTACCGTGCTGGGAATGAAAAACTGTTTTTT. It specifies CASSYRAGNEKLFF. This chain links TRBV6-6 with TRBJ1-4; D gene unclear. Deletions cut 2 bases from V and 5 bases from J, with 9 bases between. This CDR3 contains 14 residues. CDR1 MNHNY and CDR2 SVGAGI come from the germline V gene (reference sequence).